These T cell receptor beta chains were read from a single sample in a study of regulatory T cells in long-lasting Graves disease. TCRdb used MiXCR to reprocess the multiplex PCR reads, holding one entry per CDR3 protein. Of some 450,000 distinct CDR3 sequences in the sample, about 15% are singletons; the top ten hold around 11%. These same data were also listed under a study on T cells in Graves' hyperthyroidism and ophthalmopathy.

Material: peripheral blood mononuclear cells (PBMCs), obtained at new diagnosis, from a patient treated with antithyroid drugs. These receptors all come from a woman aged 25-40 years with Graves disease. Each CDR3 is given with its conserved first and last residue. D genes are given only for firm matches. Rows may omit the clone size; those that give it use once, few, many or a size class.

j_gene: TRBJ2-7; d_gene: NA; abundance: many; v_gene: TRBV11-2; CDR3nt: TGTGCCAGCAGCCTGTACCGCCGCTCGCAGGAGCAGTACTTC; CDR3aa: CASSLYRRSQEQYF
j_gene: TRBJ2-1; d_gene: NA; abundance: few; v_gene: TRBV5-5; CDR3nt: TGTGCCAGCCACCGCGTAGCTCAGTCCTACAATGAGCAGTTCTTC; CDR3aa: CASHRVAQSYNEQFF
j_gene: TRBJ2-1; d_gene: TRBD2; abundance: NA; v_gene: TRBV6-2/TRBV6-3; CDR3nt: TGTGCCAGCAGTTACTCGCTGGGGATAGCGGGAGAAGATGAGCAGTTCTTC; CDR3aa: CASSYSLGIAGEDEQFF
j_gene: TRBJ1-1; d_gene: NA; abundance: NA; v_gene: TRBV20-1; CDR3nt: TGCAGTACGGGGGGGGCTCTGACTTACACTGAAGCTTTCTTT; CDR3aa: CSTGGALTYTEAFF
j_gene: TRBJ1-6; d_gene: NA; abundance: NA; v_gene: TRBV6-2/TRBV6-3; CDR3nt: TGTGCCAGCAGTTATTTCTCGTTCCGACAGTGGTTTAGTTCACCCCTCCACTTT; CDR3aa: CASSYFSFRQWFSSPLHF
j_gene: TRBJ2-7; d_gene: NA; abundance: NA; v_gene: TRBV20-1; CDR3nt: TGCAGTGCTTGGGACGATCTCTACGAGCAGTACTTC; CDR3aa: CSAWDDLYEQYF
j_gene: TRBJ2-4; d_gene: NA; abundance: many; v_gene: TRBV20-1; CDR3nt: TGCAGTGCTAGTCCTCTGACGGAAACTGTTCTAGCCAAAAACATTCAGTACTTC; CDR3aa: CSASPLTETVLAKNIQYF
j_gene: TRBJ2-6; d_gene: NA; abundance: many; v_gene: TRBV7-2; CDR3nt: TGTGCCAGCAGCCGAACAGGGCCTGGGGCCAACGTCCTGACTTTC; CDR3aa: CASSRTGPGANVLTF
j_gene: TRBJ2-7; d_gene: TRBD2; abundance: NA; v_gene: TRBV28; CDR3nt: TGTGCCAGCAGTTTGGAGGGACTAGCGGACCCCTACGAGCAGTACTTC; CDR3aa: CASSLEGLADPYEQYF
j_gene: TRBJ2-1; d_gene: TRBD2; abundance: few; v_gene: TRBV6-2/TRBV6-3; CDR3nt: TGTGCCAGCAGTGACCTAGCGGGGGGGCTTTACAATGAGCAGTTCTTC; CDR3aa: CASSDLAGGLYNEQFF
j_gene: TRBJ2-7; d_gene: TRBD1; abundance: many; v_gene: TRBV5-1; CDR3nt: TGCGCCAGCAGCTTTCTGACTGGGACAGGGGGTGGCGAGCAGTACTTC; CDR3aa: CASSFLTGTGGGEQYF
j_gene: TRBJ2-7; d_gene: TRBD2; abundance: NA; v_gene: TRBV28; CDR3nt: TGTGCCAGCAGTTTTGCGACATTACTAGCGAGGAGGCCCTACGAGCAGTACTTC; CDR3aa: CASSFATLLARRPYEQYF
j_gene: TRBJ1-2; d_gene: TRBD1; abundance: few; v_gene: TRBV20-1; CDR3nt: TGCAGTGCTAGATTGGCGGGACAGGACTATGGCTACACCTTC; CDR3aa: CSARLAGQDYGYTF
j_gene: TRBJ1-1; d_gene: NA; abundance: many; v_gene: TRBV30; CDR3nt: TGTGCCTGGAGTGTGGCTATTCACACTGAAGCTTTCTTT; CDR3aa: CAWSVAIHTEAFF
j_gene: TRBJ2-3; d_gene: TRBD2; abundance: NA; v_gene: TRBV5-1; CDR3nt: TGCGCCAGCAGCTTTATCGGGAGGGGAAACACAGATACGCAGTATTTT; CDR3aa: CASSFIGRGNTDTQYF
j_gene: TRBJ2-1; d_gene: TRBD2; abundance: many; v_gene: TRBV6-1; CDR3nt: TGTGCCAGCAGTGACCAAACTAGCGGAGGCTACAATGAGCAGTTCTTC; CDR3aa: CASSDQTSGGYNEQFF
j_gene: TRBJ2-7; d_gene: TRBD1; abundance: few; v_gene: TRBV5-5; CDR3nt: TGTGCCAGCAGCTTGATGGACAGGGGCTCCTACGAGCAGTACTTC; CDR3aa: CASSLMDRGSYEQYF
j_gene: TRBJ2-3; d_gene: NA; abundance: many; v_gene: TRBV7-2; CDR3nt: TGTGCCAGCAGCTACCCTGGGGGGAGTGACGGTACGCAGTATTTT; CDR3aa: CASSYPGGSDGTQYF
j_gene: TRBJ1-2; d_gene: NA; abundance: many; v_gene: TRBV30; CDR3nt: TGTGCCTGGGACTTTTTAACAGGTGATACCCTTCACTACACCTTC; CDR3aa: CAWDFLTGDTLHYTF
j_gene: TRBJ2-7; d_gene: NA; abundance: many; v_gene: TRBV13; CDR3nt: TGTGCCAGCAGCTTGAGGGGCCAAGTCTGGTCCGAGCAGTACTTC; CDR3aa: CASSLRGQVWSEQYF
j_gene: TRBJ1-5; d_gene: NA; abundance: many; v_gene: TRBV18; CDR3nt: TGTGCCAGCTACTCACCACCTGGGGAGCCCCAGCATTTT; CDR3aa: CASYSPPGEPQHF
j_gene: TRBJ2-5; d_gene: TRBD2; abundance: many; v_gene: TRBV6-9; CDR3nt: TGTGCCAGCAGTTATGAGGGCGGGAGTTCGTCAGAGACCCAGTACTTC; CDR3aa: CASSYEGGSSSETQYF
j_gene: TRBJ1-2; d_gene: NA; abundance: many; v_gene: TRBV18; CDR3nt: TGTGCCAGCTCACCACGGGAGGGAATGGAGTATGGCTACACCTTC; CDR3aa: CASSPREGMEYGYTF
j_gene: TRBJ2-2; d_gene: NA; abundance: many; v_gene: TRBV7-9; CDR3nt: TGTGCCAGCAGCTTGACATTCGGGGAGCTGTTTTTT; CDR3aa: CASSLTFGELFF
j_gene: TRBJ1-5; d_gene: NA; abundance: many; v_gene: TRBV6-6; CDR3nt: TGTGCCAGCAGTTACTCGGTATATTCAGTGACCCGCGACCCCCAGCATTTT; CDR3aa: CASSYSVYSVTRDPQHF
j_gene: TRBJ1-1; d_gene: NA; abundance: few; v_gene: TRBV10-3; CDR3nt: TGTGCCATCAGTGCGACCCCTTATCTCACTGAAGCTTTCTTT; CDR3aa: CAISATPYLTEAFF
j_gene: TRBJ2-5; d_gene: TRBD1; abundance: NA; v_gene: TRBV5-1; CDR3nt: TGCGCCAGCGGAAGGACAGGGGACAGGGAGACCCAGTACTTC; CDR3aa: CASGRTGDRETQYF
j_gene: TRBJ1-4; d_gene: NA; abundance: many; v_gene: TRBV12-3/TRBV12-4; CDR3nt: TGTGCCAGCAGTTCCCTGAGGGGGGAAAAACTGTTTTTT; CDR3aa: CASSSLRGEKLFF
j_gene: TRBJ2-3; d_gene: NA; abundance: many; v_gene: TRBV7-9; CDR3nt: TGTGCCAGCAGCTCGTCACCGGGACTGGCTGACACAGATACGCAGTATTTT; CDR3aa: CASSSSPGLADTDTQYF
j_gene: TRBJ2-3; d_gene: NA; abundance: few; v_gene: TRBV19; CDR3nt: TGTGCCAGTCCCCTTGAGGGAGATACGCAGTATTTT; CDR3aa: CASPLEGDTQYF
j_gene: TRBJ2-3; d_gene: NA; abundance: many; v_gene: TRBV20-1; CDR3nt: TGCAGTGCTAGGGCCGCTTTGACTAGTAGCAGCACAGATACGCAGTATTTT; CDR3aa: CSARAALTSSSTDTQYF
j_gene: TRBJ2-3; d_gene: TRBD2; abundance: many; v_gene: TRBV28; CDR3nt: TGTGCCAGCAGCCTGACTAGCGCTTATGGGAGCACAGATACGCAGTATTTT; CDR3aa: CASSLTSAYGSTDTQYF
j_gene: TRBJ1-1; d_gene: NA; abundance: NA; v_gene: TRBV5-1; CDR3nt: TGCGCCAGCAGTTTAGAGGGGCGCGGAAACACTGAAGCTTTCTTT; CDR3aa: CASSLEGRGNTEAFF
j_gene: TRBJ2-1; d_gene: TRBD2; abundance: few; v_gene: TRBV6-1; CDR3nt: TGTGCCAGCACTCTCAGCGGGGCGGGAGGCCCCAATGAGCAGTTCTTC; CDR3aa: CASTLSGAGGPNEQFF
j_gene: TRBJ1-2; d_gene: NA; abundance: few; v_gene: TRBV4-1; CDR3nt: TGCGCTACGTCCCGTAACGGGCCCTTGAGAGGCTATGGCTACACCTTC; CDR3aa: CATSRNGPLRGYGYTF
j_gene: TRBJ2-1; d_gene: TRBD2; abundance: many; v_gene: TRBV28; CDR3nt: TGTGCCAGCAGTTTGGCGGGAGGGCCGATGAATGAGCAGTTCTTC; CDR3aa: CASSLAGGPMNEQFF
j_gene: TRBJ2-5; d_gene: NA; abundance: many; v_gene: TRBV18; CDR3nt: TGTGCCAGCTCACCGGACAGCCCCCAAGAGACCCAGTACTTC; CDR3aa: CASSPDSPQETQYF
j_gene: TRBJ2-1; d_gene: NA; abundance: many; v_gene: TRBV27; CDR3nt: TGTGCCAGCAGTGTACAGGGACGAACCTACAATGAGCAGTTCTTC; CDR3aa: CASSVQGRTYNEQFF
j_gene: TRBJ2-7; d_gene: NA; abundance: NA; v_gene: TRBV7-2; CDR3nt: TGTGCCAGCAGGGGCCCTGGCGGAACCTACTACGAGCGGTACTTC; CDR3aa: CASRGPGGTYYERYF
j_gene: TRBJ2-7; d_gene: NA; abundance: many; v_gene: TRBV19; CDR3nt: TGTGCCAGTAGCAGCGACAGGGAGGTGTACGAGCAGTACTTC; CDR3aa: CASSSDREVYEQYF
j_gene: TRBJ2-1; d_gene: NA; abundance: NA; v_gene: TRBV20-1; CDR3nt: TGCAGTGCCGGAGACAGGCCCAAGCAGTTCTTC; CDR3aa: CSAGDRPKQFF